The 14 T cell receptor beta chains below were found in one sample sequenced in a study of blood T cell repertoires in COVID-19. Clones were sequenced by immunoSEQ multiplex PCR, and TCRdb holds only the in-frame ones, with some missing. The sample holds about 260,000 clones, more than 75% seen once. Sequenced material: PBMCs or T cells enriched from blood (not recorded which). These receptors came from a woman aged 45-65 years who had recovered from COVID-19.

CDR3 bases: TGTGCCAGCAGCCCACGGACAGGCGTGTATTTT. It translates to CASSPRTGVYF. The chain employs TRBV13 and TRBJ2-3, with 7 bases matching TRBD1. The V and J ends lost 5 bases and 14 bases, in that order; junction bases with no gene match: 7. The CDR3 totals 11 residues. The germline V gene has CDR1 PRHDT and CDR2 FYEKMQ (reference sequence).

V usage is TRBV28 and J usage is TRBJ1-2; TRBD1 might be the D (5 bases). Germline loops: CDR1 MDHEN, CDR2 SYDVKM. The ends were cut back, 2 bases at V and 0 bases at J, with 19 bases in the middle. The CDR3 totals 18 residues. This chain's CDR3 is CASSLAGRLGDPNYGYTF. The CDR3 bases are TGTGCCAGCAGTTTAGCGGGACGCCTAGGAGATCCTAACTATGGCTACACCTTC.

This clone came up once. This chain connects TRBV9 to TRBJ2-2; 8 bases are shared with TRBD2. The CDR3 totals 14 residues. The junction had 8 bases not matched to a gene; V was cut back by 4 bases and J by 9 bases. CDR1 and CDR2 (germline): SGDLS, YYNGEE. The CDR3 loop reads CASSSGLVNWELFF. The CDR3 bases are TGTGCCAGCAGCTCGGGACTAGTTAACTGGGAGCTGTTTTTT.

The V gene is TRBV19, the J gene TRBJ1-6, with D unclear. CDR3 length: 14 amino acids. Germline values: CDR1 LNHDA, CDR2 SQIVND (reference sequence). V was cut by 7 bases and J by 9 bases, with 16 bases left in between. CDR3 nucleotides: TGTGCCAGTATCCCGGGAAAGAGCGGTTCACCCCTCCACTTT. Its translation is CASIPGKSGSPLHF. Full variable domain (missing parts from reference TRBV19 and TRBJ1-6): DGGITQSPKYLFRKEGQNVTLSCEQNLNHDAMYWYRQDPGQGLRLIYYSQIVNDFQKGDIAEGYSVSREKKESFPLTVTSAQKNPTAFYLCASIPGKSGSPLHFGNGTRLTVT.

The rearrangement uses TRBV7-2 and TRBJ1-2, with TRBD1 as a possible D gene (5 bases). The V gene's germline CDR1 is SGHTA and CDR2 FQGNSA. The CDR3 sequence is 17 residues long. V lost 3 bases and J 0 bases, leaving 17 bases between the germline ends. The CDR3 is CASSFHRPGGSNYGYTF. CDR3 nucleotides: TGTGCCAGCAGCTTCCACCGTCCCGGGGGATCTAACTATGGCTACACCTTC.

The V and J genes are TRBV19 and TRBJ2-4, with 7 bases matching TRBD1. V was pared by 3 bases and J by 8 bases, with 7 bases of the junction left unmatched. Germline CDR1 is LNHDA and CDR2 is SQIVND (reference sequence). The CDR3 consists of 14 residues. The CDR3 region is CASSIQTGTDIQYF. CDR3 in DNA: TGTGCCAGTAGTATCCAGACAGGGACCGACATTCAGTACTTC.

The DNA of the CDR3 is TGTGCCAGCAGCAGCCCAGGGTCCCGCTCCTACGAGCAGTACTTC. This encodes CASSSPGSRSYEQYF. V is TRBV7-2 and J is TRBJ2-7; tentatively, D is TRBD1 (5 bases). Trimming removed 5 bases at V and 0 bases at J, with 14 bases between. Germline CDR1 and CDR2: SGHTA and FQGNSA. This CDR3 is built from 15 residues.

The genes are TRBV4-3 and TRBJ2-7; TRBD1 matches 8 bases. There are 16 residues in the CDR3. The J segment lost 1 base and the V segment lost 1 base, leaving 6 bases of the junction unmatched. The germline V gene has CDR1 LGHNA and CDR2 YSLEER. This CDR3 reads CASSQGPGQVSYEQYF. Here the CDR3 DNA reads TGCGCCAGCAGCCAAGGGCCGGGACAGGTGTCCTACGAGCAGTACTTC.

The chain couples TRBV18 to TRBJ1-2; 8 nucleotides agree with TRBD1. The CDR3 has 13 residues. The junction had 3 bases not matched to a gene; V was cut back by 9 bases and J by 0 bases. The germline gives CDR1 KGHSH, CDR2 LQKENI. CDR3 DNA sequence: TGTGCCAGTGACAGGGGATCTAACTATGGCTACACCTTC. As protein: CASDRGSNYGYTF.

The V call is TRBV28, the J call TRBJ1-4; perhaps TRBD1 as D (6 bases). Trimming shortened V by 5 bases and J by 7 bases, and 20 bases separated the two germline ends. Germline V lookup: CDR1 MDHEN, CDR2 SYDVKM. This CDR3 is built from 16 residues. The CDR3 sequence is CASSGITQGVSEKLFF. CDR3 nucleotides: TGTGCCAGCAGTGGAATAACACAGGGTGTTAGTGAAAAACTGTTTTTT.

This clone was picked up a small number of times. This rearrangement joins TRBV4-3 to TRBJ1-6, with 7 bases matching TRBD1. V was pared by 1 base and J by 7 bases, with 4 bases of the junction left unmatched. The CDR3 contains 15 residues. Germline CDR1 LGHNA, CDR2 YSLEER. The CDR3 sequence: CASSQAIRGNSPLHF. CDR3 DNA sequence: TGCGCCAGCAGCCAAGCGATCAGGGGGAATTCACCCCTCCACTTT.

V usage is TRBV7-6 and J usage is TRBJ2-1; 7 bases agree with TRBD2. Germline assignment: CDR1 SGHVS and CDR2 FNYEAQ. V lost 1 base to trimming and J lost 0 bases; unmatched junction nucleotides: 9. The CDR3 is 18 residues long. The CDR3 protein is CASSLVSTLADSYNEQFF. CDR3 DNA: TGTGCCAGCAGCTTAGTTTCGACCCTAGCGGACTCCTACAATGAGCAGTTCTTC.

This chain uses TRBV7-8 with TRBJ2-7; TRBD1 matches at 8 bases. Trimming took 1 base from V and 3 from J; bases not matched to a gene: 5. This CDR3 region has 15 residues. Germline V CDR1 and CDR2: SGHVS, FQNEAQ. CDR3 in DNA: TGTGCCAGCAGCTTAGGTCCAGGGGGCTTCTACGAGCAGTACTTC. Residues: CASSLGPGGFYEQYF. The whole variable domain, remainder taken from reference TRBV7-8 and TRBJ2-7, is GAGVSQSPRYKVAKRGQDVALRCDPISGHVSLFWYQQALGQGPEFLTYFQNEAQLDKSGLPSDRFFAERPEGSVSTLKIQRTQQEDSAVYLCASSLGPGGFYEQYFGPGTRLTVT.

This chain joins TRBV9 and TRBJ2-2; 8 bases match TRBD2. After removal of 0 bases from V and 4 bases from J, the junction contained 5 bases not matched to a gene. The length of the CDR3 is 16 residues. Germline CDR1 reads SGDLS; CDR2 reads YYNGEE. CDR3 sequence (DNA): TGTGCCAGCAGCGTAGCGGGAGGGCCTATCACCGGGGAGCTGTTTTTT. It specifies CASSVAGGPITGELFF. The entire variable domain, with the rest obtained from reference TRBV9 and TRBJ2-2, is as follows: DSGVTQTPKHLITATGQRVTLRCSPRSGDLSVYWYQQSLDQGLQFLIQYYNGEERAKGNILERFSAQQFPDLHSELNLSSLELGDSALYFCASSVAGGPITGELFFGEGSRLTVL.